The sample holds a few counts of the clone carrying this TCR beta chain. Its antigen is unknown. This entry is derived from a study of blood T cells in healthy people across ages. Study-wide results and limits: With age, beta diversity per million T cells declined roughly linearly, significantly by 40.

The authors ran a second PCR of 7 to 11 cycles using a sample-barcoded 5' primer and a J-beta primer mix. Paired-end reads containing CDR3 totaled no fewer than 2.5 million for each sample. MiXCR was run by TCRdb on the 5' RACE reads, yielding one entry per CDR3 protein. Of roughly 1,800,000 distinct CDR3 sequences in the sample, 40% to 55% were seen once. Germline CDR1 and CDR2: DFQATT and SNEGSKA (reference sequence). The CDR3 covers 16 residues. Germline trimming cut 4 bases from V and 0 bases from J; bases unmatched to any gene: 12. The rearrangement links TRBV20-1 to TRBJ2-7, with 7 bases identical to TRBD1. The sequenced material came from blood. The receptor was derived from a woman between 40 and 55 years old in good health. This chain's CDR3 is CSAKRGLPSSSYEQYF. For the CDR3, the DNA is TGCAGTGCTAAGAGGGGGCTTCCTAGCAGCTCCTACGAGCAGTACTTC.